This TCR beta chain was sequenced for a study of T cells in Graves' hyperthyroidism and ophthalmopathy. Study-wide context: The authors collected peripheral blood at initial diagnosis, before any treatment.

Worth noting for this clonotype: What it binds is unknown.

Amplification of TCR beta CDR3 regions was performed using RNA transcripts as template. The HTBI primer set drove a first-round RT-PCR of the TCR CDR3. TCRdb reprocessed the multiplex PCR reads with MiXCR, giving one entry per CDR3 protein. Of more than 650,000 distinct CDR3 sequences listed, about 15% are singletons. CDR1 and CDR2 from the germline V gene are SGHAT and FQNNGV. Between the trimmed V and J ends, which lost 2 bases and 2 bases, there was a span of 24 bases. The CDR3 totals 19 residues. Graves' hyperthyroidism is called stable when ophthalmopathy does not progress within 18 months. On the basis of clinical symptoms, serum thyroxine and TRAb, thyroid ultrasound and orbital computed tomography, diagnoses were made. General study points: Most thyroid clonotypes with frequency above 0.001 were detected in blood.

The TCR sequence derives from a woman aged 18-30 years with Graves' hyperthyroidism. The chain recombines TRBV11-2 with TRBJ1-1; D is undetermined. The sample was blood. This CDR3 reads CASSLFFGLGPPINTEAFF. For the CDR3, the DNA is TGTGCCAGCAGCTTATTTTTTGGCCTCGGCCCTCCTATAAACACTGAAGCTTTCTTT.